This T cell receptor beta chain was sequenced during a study of blood T cell repertoires in COVID-19. Study at large: Some COVID-19 samples were acute and others convalescent; all came from the United States, Italy and Spain. Nucleic acid was either cDNA or gDNA, and it came from T cells, B-cell-depleted T cells, or PBMCs.

Original processing notes: The authors estimated nucleated cell counts from reference gene primer amplification. TCRdb's copy holds only in-frame clones and misses some; the assay was immunoSEQ multiplex PCR. V, J and clone size reflect that table, while D and trimming were determined from the DNA. This sample yields some 200,000 clones, of which roughly 80% are seen a single time; about 7.8% belongs to the top ten. The TCR sequence derives from a woman older than 75 with COVID-19, enrolled during active disease. Sequencing was performed on peripheral blood.

Here the CDR3 reads CASSPDRDEQYF. The CDR3 DNA is TGTGCCAGCAGCCCGGACAGGGACGAGCAGTACTTC. The chain couples TRBV7-9 to TRBJ2-7; 8 nucleotides line up with TRBD1. V shed 5 bases, J shed 5 bases, and the junction held 2 bases outside the gene matches. The germline CDR1 and CDR2 sequences are SEHNR and FQNEAQ (reference sequence). The CDR3 runs to 12 residues.